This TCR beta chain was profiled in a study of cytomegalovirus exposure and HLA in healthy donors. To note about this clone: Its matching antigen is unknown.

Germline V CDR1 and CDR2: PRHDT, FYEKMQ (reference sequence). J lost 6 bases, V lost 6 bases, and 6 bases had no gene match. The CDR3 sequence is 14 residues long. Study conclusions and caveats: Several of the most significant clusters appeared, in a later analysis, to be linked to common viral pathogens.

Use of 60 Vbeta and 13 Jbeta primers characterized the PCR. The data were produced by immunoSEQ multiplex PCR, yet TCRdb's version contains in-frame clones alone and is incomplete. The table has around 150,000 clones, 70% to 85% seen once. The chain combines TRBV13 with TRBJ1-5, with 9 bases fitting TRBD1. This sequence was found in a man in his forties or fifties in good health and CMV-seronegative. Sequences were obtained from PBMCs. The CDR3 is CASSSGQGSQPQHF. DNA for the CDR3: TGTGCCAGCAGTTCGGGACAGGGCAGTCAGCCCCAGCATTTT.